This T cell receptor (beta chain) was profiled in a study of a mutant IDH1 vaccine in newly diagnosed glioma. Study context: Of the patients given treatment, approximately 60% were male and approximately 40% were female, and a mean age of roughly 40 years was recorded.

Germline V CDR1 and CDR2: GTSNPN, SVGIG (reference sequence). This CDR3 has 14 residues. V gave up 5 bases and J gave up 0 bases, with 13 bases separating them. Time point reported: week 35, safety follow-up. In every dose of vaccine, 300 ug of mutant IDH1 20-mer peptide was given alongside topical imiquimod. Only in-frame clones appear in the TCRdb table, and some are missing; sequencing was by immunoSEQ multiplex PCR. The sample gives about 72,000 clones, 84% of which show up once; around 12% is in the top ten. On this clone: Its antigen is not identified.

The sequences come from PBMCs, collected from a glioma patient whose treatment included an IDH1 peptide vaccine. This rearrangement joins TRBV30 to TRBJ1-1, with a weak D call TRBD1 (6 bases). This clonotype was obtained from a man between 18 and 29 years old with glioma. DNA of the CDR3: TGTGCCTGGGGCTTAGGGGGTTTGAACACTGAAGCTTTCTTT. Its translation: CAWGLGGLNTEAFF.